Presented here are 23 T cell receptor beta chains from one specimen sequenced in a study of T cell responses to AZD1222 COVID-19 vaccine (dated by TCRdb to the early 2020s). What this sample's time point label stands for: about 28 days (+/-7) after the second vaccine dose. The protocol used for the library was the immunoSEQ multiplex PCR assay. TCRdb provides this immuneACCESS table in a form limited to in-frame rearrangements. Some clones are lacking; in checked studies, under half of them reflect an unresolved V gene, and why the rest are absent is not known. Recorded for this sample are 95,000 to 150,000 clones; roughly 87% of them occurred a single time. The top ten constitute around 2.5% of the sample. This specimen was peripheral blood, taken 28 days after the second AZD1222 dose. Receptor source: an adult who received the AZD1222 COVID-19 vaccine.

The V and J genes are TRBV5-1 and TRBJ1-1; D unresolved. The CDR3 spans 14 residues. V lost 2 bases and J 3 bases, leaving 11 bases between the germline ends. CDR1 and CDR2 (germline): SGHRS, YFSETQ. CDR3 nucleotides: TGCGCCAGCAGCTTCTCCCCGGGAGACACTGAAGCTTTCTTT. This encodes CASSFSPGDTEAFF.

The chain carries TRBV11-2 and TRBJ2-7, with 11 bases that match TRBD2. Germline CDR1 reads SGHAT; CDR2 reads FQNNGV. V was pared by 1 base and J by 3 bases, with 2 bases of the junction left unmatched. The CDR3 spans 15 residues. The CDR3 DNA reads TGTGCCAGCAGCTTAGCCCTAGCGGGGGGCTACGAGCAGTACTTC. Encoded protein: CASSLALAGGYEQYF.

The chain employs TRBV2 and TRBJ2-2; 10 nucleotides match TRBD2. Per the germline V gene, CDR1 is SNHLY and CDR2 is FYNNEI. CDR3 length equals 15 residues. V shed 4 bases, J shed 6 bases, and the junction held 5 bases outside the gene matches. CDR3 amino acids: CASSASLAGAGELFF. The CDR3 DNA is TGTGCCAGCAGTGCGAGTCTAGCGGGGGCCGGGGAGCTGTTTTTT.

The chain couples TRBV7-2 to TRBJ2-3; TRBD2 agrees at 7 bases. V shed 1 base and J 0 bases; nucleotides not matched to a gene: 4. The CDR3 has 16 amino acids. Germline V gene lookup returns CDR1 SGHTA and CDR2 FQGNSA. The chain's CDR3 is CASSLGGGTSTDTQYF. The CDR3 nucleotides read TGTGCCAGCAGCTTAGGCGGGGGTACTAGCACAGATACGCAGTATTTT.

The V and J genes are TRBV9 and TRBJ2-1, with TRBD2 as a possible D gene (6 bases). The germline CDR1 and CDR2 sequences are SGDLS and YYNGEE. Deletions cut 0 bases from V and 4 bases from J, with 11 bases between. There are 15 residues in the CDR3. In DNA, the CDR3 is TGTGCCAGCAGCGTAGATAGCGGCGCTTACAATGAGCAGTTCTTC. Translating it yields CASSVDSGAYNEQFF.

This clone was seen only once. The chain uses TRBV6-2 or TRBV6-3 and TRBJ1-5; D is ambiguous. The germline V and J ends were trimmed by 6 bases and 11 bases, with 11 bases remaining between them. The germline V gene encodes CDR1 MNHEY and CDR2 SVGEGT. The CDR3 spans 11 residues. The CDR3 DNA sequence: TGTGCCAGCAGCCATACCCAGGCCCAGCATTTT. It is translated as CASSHTQAQHF.

This chain uses TRBV5-1 with TRBJ2-2, with D perhaps TRBD1 (5 bases). V lost 4 bases, J lost 7 bases, and 11 bases lay in between. The CDR3 consists of 13 residues. Germline CDR1 is SGHRS and CDR2 is YFSETQ. The CDR3: CASSGQGVGELFF. The CDR3 bases are TGCGCCAGCAGCGGGCAAGGGGTCGGGGAGCTGTTTTTT.

J is TRBJ1-2 and V is TRBV5-4; 9 bases match TRBD1. After removal of 6 bases from V and 7 bases from J, the junction contained 16 bases not matched to a gene. Germline CDR1 SGHNT, CDR2 YYREEE (reference sequence). The CDR3 has 16 residues. The CDR3 region has the DNA TGTGCCAGCACTCCACAGGACAGGGGAGATGTTAGTGGCTACACCTTC. It encodes CASTPQDRGDVSGYTF.

The chain combines TRBV19 with TRBJ2-1; D ambiguous. Germline assignment: CDR1 LNHDA and CDR2 SQIVND (reference sequence). The V and J ends lost 0 bases and 6 bases respectively, with 12 bases between them. CDR3 length: 15 residues. Written as DNA, the CDR3 is TGTGCCAGTAGTATAGATAAGAAGGGATCCAATGAGCAGTTCTTC. Its translation: CASSIDKKGSNEQFF.

The genes are TRBV5-1 and TRBJ2-5; 8 bases line up with TRBD2. The CDR3 is 14 amino acids. Looked up from germline, CDR1 is SGHRS and CDR2 is YFSETQ. V lost 5 bases, J lost 1 base, and 4 bases stayed unmatched. As DNA, the CDR3 is TGCGCCAGCAGTCCCACTAGCGGCCAAGAGACCCAGTACTTC. The encoded protein is CASSPTSGQETQYF.

The chain employs TRBV7-2 and TRBJ2-3, with 7 bases lining up with TRBD1. From germline, CDR1 is SGHTA and CDR2 FQGNSA. Losses at the gene ends were 2 bases for V and 2 bases for J; bases not matched to a gene: 4. The CDR3 totals 15 residues. The CDR3 sequence: CASSLRDRVTDTQYF. The CDR3 DNA is TGTGCCAGCAGCTTACGAGACAGGGTCACAGATACGCAGTATTTT.

The gene calls are TRBV18 and TRBJ2-7; 8 bases fit TRBD1. After removal of 6 bases from V and 4 bases from J, the junction contained 5 bases not matched to a gene. Germline lookup yields CDR1 KGHSH and CDR2 LQKENI. The CDR3 is 13 residues long. The DNA of the CDR3 is TGTGCCAGCTCCCTGGACAGGGATTACGAGCAGTACTTC. It codes for CASSLDRDYEQYF.

The V call is TRBV24-1, the J call TRBJ2-6, with D maybe TRBD2 (7 bases). Germline assignment: CDR1 KGHDR and CDR2 SFDVKD. Deletions cut 7 bases from V and 4 bases from J, with 31 bases between. The CDR3 is 21 residues long. CDR3 nucleotides: TGTGCCACCAGCCAAGGGGGGGAGAGGGCTAAGGGAAACTCCGGGGCCAACGTCCTGACTTTC. As protein: CATSQGGERAKGNSGANVLTF.

The V call is TRBV19, the J call TRBJ1-5, with D hard to call. Germline lookup yields CDR1 LNHDA and CDR2 SQIVND (reference sequence). This CDR3 spans 14 amino acids. The V end was cut by 5 bases, the J end by 3 bases, with 11 bases between. Here the CDR3 DNA reads TGTGCCAGTAGTTTCCAGGCTAACAATCAGCCCCAGCATTTT. Translating it yields CASSFQANNQPQHF.

Note on this clone: A junction boundary mismatches the germline segment, possibly from a read error. The chain carries TRBV5-1 and TRBJ1-4, with a weak D call TRBD1 (6 bases). Looked up from germline, CDR1 is SGHRS and CDR2 is YFSETQ. The CDR3 has 15 residues. The CDR3 region has the DNA TGCGCCACCAGCCGACAGGATCCAACTAATGAAAAACTGTTTTTT. This sequence encodes CATSRQDPTNEKLFF.

J is TRBJ1-1 and V is TRBV6-2 or TRBV6-3, with 8 nucleotides matching TRBD1. The CDR3 has 15 residues. V lost 5 bases and J lost 5; bases outside the gene matches: 10. Looked up from germline, CDR1 is MNHEY and CDR2 is SVGEGT. The CDR3 loop is CASSPSGQGGTEAFF. CDR3 bases: TGTGCCAGCAGTCCCTCAGGACAGGGTGGGACTGAAGCTTTCTTT.

The genes are TRBV4-2 and TRBJ1-1; a weak D match, TRBD1 (5 bases). Germline lookup yields CDR1 LGHNA and CDR2 YNFKEQ. The CDR3 is made up of 14 amino acids. V lost 4 bases and J 4 bases, leaving 13 bases between the germline ends. CDR3 protein: CASSPLSGGTEAFF. CDR3 sequence (DNA): TGTGCCAGCAGCCCCTTGTCGGGGGGCACTGAAGCTTTCTTT.

The chain joins TRBV7-6 to TRBJ1-2, with D unresolved. The CDR3 spans 13 residues. CDR1 and CDR2 (germline): SGHVS, FNYEAQ. V shed 5 bases and J shed 2 bases, with 9 bases lying between them. CDR3 residues: CASSPGSNYGYTF. CDR3 DNA: TGTGCCAGCAGCCCCGGGTCCAACTATGGCTACACCTTC.

The V and J genes are TRBV7-2 and TRBJ1-4; the D gene is possibly TRBD1 (5 bases). Trimming left V 4 bases short and J 8 bases short, with 14 bases between. The CDR3 has 14 residues. Germline V gene lookup returns CDR1 SGHTA and CDR2 FQGNSA. CDR3 coding DNA: TGTGCCAGCAGCTCTCAGGGAATAGGGGAAAAACTGTTTTTT. Its translation is CASSSQGIGEKLFF.

J is TRBJ2-1 and V is TRBV10-2; 7 nucleotides agree with TRBD1. Trimming cost V 10 bases and J 6 bases; bases outside gene matches: 12. The CDR3 is 14 residues long. Germline V lookup: CDR1 WSHSY, CDR2 SAAADI. This CDR3 reads CATLRDRTSNEQFF. The DNA for the CDR3 is TGCGCCACCCTCCGGGACAGAACTTCCAATGAGCAGTTCTTC.

This chain joins TRBV19 and TRBJ1-5; D unclear. Per the germline V gene, CDR1 is LNHDA and CDR2 is SQIVND (reference sequence). Trimming shortened V by 6 bases and J by 0 bases, and 15 bases separated the two germline ends. The CDR3 has 16 residues. The CDR3 region is CASSPQDGDSNQPQHF. Here the CDR3 DNA reads TGTGCCAGTAGCCCCCAGGACGGGGATAGCAATCAGCCCCAGCATTTT.

The chain employs TRBV27 and TRBJ2-2, with 7 bases matching TRBD1. The CDR3 covers 15 residues. Germline V lookup: CDR1 MNHEY, CDR2 SMNVEV (reference sequence). V gave up 4 bases and J gave up 5 bases; unmatched junction bases: 7. This CDR3 reads CASSSWTGFTGELFF. CDR3 in DNA: TGTGCCAGCAGTTCCTGGACAGGTTTTACCGGGGAGCTGTTTTTT.

CDR3 DNA sequence: TGTGCCAGCAGTGAAGGGGCTCTGCATTTT. Encoded protein: CASSEGALHF. The chain combines TRBV2 with TRBJ1-5; D is unclear. The CDR3 has 10 amino acids. Per the germline V gene, CDR1 is SNHLY and CDR2 is FYNNEI. The germline V and J ends were trimmed by 1 base and 15 bases, with 7 bases remaining between them.